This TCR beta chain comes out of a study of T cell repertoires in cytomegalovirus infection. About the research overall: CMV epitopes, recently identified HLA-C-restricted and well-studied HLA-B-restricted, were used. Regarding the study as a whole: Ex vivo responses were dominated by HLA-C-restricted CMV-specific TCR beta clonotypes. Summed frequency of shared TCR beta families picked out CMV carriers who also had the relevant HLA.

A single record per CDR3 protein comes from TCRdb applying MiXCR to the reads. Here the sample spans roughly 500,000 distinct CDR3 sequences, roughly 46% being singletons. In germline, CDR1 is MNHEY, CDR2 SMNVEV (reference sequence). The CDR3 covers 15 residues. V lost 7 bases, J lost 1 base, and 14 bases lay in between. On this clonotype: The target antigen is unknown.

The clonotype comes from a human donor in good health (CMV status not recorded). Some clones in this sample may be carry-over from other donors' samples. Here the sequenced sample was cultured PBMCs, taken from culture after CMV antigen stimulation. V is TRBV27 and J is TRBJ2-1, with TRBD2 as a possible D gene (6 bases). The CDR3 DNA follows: TGTGCCAGCAATCGCGGGACGAAGTCCTACAATGAGCAGTTCTTC. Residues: CASNRGTKSYNEQFF.